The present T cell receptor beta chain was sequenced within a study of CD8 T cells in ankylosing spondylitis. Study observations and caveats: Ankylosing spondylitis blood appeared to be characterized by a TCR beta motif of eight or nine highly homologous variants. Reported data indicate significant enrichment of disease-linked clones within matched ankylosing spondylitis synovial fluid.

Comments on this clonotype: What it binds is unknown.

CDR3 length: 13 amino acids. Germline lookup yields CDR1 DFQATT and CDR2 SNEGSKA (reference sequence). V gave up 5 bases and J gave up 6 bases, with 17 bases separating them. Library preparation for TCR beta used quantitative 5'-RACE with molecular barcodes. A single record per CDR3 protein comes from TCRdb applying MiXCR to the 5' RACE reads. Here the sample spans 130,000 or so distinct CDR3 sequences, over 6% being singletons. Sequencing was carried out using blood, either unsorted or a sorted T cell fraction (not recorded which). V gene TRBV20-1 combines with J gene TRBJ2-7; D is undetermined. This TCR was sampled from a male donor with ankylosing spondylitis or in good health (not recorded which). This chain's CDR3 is CSAAKATGREQYF. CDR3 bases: TGCAGTGCTGCCAAGGCGACTGGACGCGAGCAGTACTTC.